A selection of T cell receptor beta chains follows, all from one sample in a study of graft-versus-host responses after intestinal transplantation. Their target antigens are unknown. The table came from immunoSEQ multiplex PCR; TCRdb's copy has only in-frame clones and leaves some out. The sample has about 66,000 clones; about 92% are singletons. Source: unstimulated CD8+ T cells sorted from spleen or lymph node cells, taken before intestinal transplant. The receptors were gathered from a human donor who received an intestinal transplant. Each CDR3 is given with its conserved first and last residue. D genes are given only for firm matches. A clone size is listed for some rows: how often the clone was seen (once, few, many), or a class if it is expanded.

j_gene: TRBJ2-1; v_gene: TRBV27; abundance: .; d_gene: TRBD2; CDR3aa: CASSLRPSGGASPYNEQFF; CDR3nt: TGTGCCAGCAGTTTACGCCCTAGCGGGGGGGCCTCGCCCTACAATGAGCAGTTCTTC
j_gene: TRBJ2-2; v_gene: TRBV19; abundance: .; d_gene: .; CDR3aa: CATRHGELFF; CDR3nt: TGTGCCACTAGACACGGGGAGCTGTTTTTT
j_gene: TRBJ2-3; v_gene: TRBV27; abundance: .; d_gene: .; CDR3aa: CAIRPVARLEDTQYF; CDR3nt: TGTGCCATCCGCCCCGTAGCCCGACTGGAAGATACGCAGTATTTT
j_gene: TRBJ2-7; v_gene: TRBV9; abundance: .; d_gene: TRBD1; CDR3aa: CASSATGQGNEQYF; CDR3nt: TGTGCCAGCAGCGCGACGGGACAGGGCAACGAGCAGTACTTC
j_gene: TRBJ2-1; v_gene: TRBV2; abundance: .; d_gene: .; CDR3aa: CASSELAQTPSYNEQFF; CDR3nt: TGTGCCAGCAGTGAATTAGCGCAAACTCCCTCCTACAATGAGCAGTTCTTC
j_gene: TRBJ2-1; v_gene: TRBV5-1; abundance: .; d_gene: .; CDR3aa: CASSYQYNEQFF; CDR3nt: TGCGCCAGCAGCTACCAGTACAATGAGCAGTTCTTC
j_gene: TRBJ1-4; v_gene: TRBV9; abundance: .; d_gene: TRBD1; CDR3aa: CASSPGQDLWATNEKLFF; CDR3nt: TGTGCCAGCAGCCCGGGACAGGATCTTTGGGCCACTAATGAAAAACTGTTTTTT
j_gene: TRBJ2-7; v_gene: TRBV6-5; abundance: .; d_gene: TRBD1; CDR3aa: CASQGVNYEQYF; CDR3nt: TGTGCCAGCCAGGGGGTTAACTACGAGCAGTACTTC
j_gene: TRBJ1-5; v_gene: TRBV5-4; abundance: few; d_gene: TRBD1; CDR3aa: CASSPGPDRVLWPQHF; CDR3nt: TGTGCCAGCAGCCCCGGACCCGACAGGGTGCTGTGGCCCCAGCATTTT
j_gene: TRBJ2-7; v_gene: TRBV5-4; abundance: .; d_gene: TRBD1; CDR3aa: CASSYFGTGYEQYF; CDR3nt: TGTGCCAGCAGCTACTTTGGGACAGGGTACGAGCAGTACTTC
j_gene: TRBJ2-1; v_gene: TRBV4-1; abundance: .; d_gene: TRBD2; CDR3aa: CASSPGGAGEQFF; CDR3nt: TGCGCCAGCAGCCCCGGGGGGGCCGGTGAGCAGTTCTTC
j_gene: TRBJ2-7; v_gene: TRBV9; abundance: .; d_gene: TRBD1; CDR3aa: CASSQLGQDPEQYF; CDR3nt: TGTGCCAGCAGCCAATTGGGACAGGACCCAGAGCAGTACTTC
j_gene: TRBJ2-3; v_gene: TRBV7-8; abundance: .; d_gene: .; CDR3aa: CASSLAGGTDTQYF; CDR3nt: TGTGCCAGCAGCTTAGCGGGGGGAACCGATACGCAGTATTTT
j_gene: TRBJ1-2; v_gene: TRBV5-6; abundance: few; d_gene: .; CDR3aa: CASSRGLGYTF; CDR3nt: TGTGCCAGCAGCCGGGGGTTAGGCTACACCTTC
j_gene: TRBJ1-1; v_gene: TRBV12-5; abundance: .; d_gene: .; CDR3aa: CASGLVRGFMGLQRETEAFF; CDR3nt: TGTGCTAGTGGTTTGGTACGAGGGTTTATGGGTTTGCAGAGGGAGACTGAAGCTTTCTTT
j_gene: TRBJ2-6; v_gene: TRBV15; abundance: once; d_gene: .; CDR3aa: CATSRDRGGANVLTF; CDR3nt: TGTGCCACCAGCAGAGATCGGGGAGGGGCCAACGTCCTGACTTTC
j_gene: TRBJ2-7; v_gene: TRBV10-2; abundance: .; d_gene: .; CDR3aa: CASSEGGVLYEQYF; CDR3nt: TGCGCCAGCAGTGAGGGCGGGGTGCTTTACGAGCAGTACTTC
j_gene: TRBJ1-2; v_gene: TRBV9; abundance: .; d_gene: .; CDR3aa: CASGGGTLWDYGYTF; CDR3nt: TGTGCCAGCGGGGGGGGGACGCTCTGGGACTATGGCTACACCTTC
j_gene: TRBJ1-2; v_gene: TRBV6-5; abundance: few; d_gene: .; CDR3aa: CASSYSDGTHYGYTF; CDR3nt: TGTGCCAGCAGTTACTCCGACGGGACACACTATGGCTACACCTTC
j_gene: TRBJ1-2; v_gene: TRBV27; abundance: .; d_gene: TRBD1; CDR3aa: CASSAGQGVGGYTF; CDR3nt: TGTGCCAGCAGTGCTGGACAGGGGGTGGGAGGCTACACCTTC
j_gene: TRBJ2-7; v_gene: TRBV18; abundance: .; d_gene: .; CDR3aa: CASSPPTGTYEQYF; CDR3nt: TGTGCCAGCTCACCGCCGACAGGAACCTACGAGCAGTACTTC
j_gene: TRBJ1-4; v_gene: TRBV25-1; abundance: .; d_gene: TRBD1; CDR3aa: CASSGQGNEKLFF; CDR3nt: TGTGCCAGCAGTGGACAGGGGAACGAAAAACTGTTTTTT
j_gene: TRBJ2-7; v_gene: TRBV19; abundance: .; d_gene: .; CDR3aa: CASSPSGGGPYEQYF; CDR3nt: TGTGCCAGTAGTCCCTCAGGAGGGGGCCCCTACGAGCAGTACTTC
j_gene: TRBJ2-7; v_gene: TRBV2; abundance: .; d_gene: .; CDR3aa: CASSEEGPYLYEQYF; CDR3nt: TGTGCCAGCAGTGAGGAGGGGCCGTACCTCTACGAGCAGTACTTC
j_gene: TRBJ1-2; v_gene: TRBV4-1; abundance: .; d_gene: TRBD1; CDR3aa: CASSQTGEGGGYTF; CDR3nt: TGCGCCAGCAGCCAAACAGGGGAAGGGGGGGGCTACACCTTC
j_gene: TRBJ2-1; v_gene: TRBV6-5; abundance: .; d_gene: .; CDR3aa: CASSYGLSNEQFF; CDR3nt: TGTGCCAGCAGTTACGGGCTGAGCAATGAGCAGTTCTTC
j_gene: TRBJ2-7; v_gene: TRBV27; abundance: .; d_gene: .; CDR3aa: CASSFGGRTYEQYF; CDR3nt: TGTGCCAGCAGTTTTGGGGGCAGAACCTACGAGCAGTACTTC
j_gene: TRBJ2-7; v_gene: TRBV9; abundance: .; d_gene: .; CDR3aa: CASSVEGGFTYEQYF; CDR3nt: TGTGCCAGCAGCGTAGAAGGGGGTTTCACATACGAGCAGTACTTC